This T cell receptor (beta chain) is drawn from a study of T cell repertoires in cytomegalovirus infection. Of note for this clonotype: Its antigen is not known.

Points from the study as a whole: Ex vivo responses were dominated by HLA-C-restricted CMV-specific TCR beta clonotypes.

A single record per CDR3 protein comes from TCRdb applying MiXCR to the reads. The sample has roughly 860,000 distinct CDR3 sequences; approximately 30% are singletons. This TCR derives from a human donor in good health (CMV status not recorded). Some clones in this sample may be carry-over from other donors' samples. The sample was cultured CD8+ T cells from PBMCs, taken from culture after CMV antigen stimulation.

The CDR3 nucleotides read TGCAGTGCTAGAGAGGTGGGGACTAATGAAAAACTGTTTTTT. Its protein product is CSAREVGTNEKLFF. The chain has TRBV20-1 and TRBJ1-4; D gene uncertain. The V end lost 0 bases, the J end lost 2 bases, and 7 bases lay between the germline ends. Germline CDR1 reads DFQATT; CDR2 reads SNEGSKA (reference sequence). This CDR3 is built from 14 residues.